This record concerns one T cell receptor beta chain sequence. The target antigen is unknown. This sample was included in a study of cytomegalovirus exposure and HLA in healthy donors. Study-level results: Confirmation was obtained in vitro that a few CMV-associated chains are specific for CMV antigens.

The assay was immunoSEQ multiplex PCR, and TCRdb's table has in-frame clones only and misses some. Altogether some 100,000 clones are present, about nine tenths being singletons, with the ten largest covering more than 2%. The material sequenced was PBMCs. The origin of this receptor is a young woman in good health and CMV-seronegative.

The CDR3 DNA sequence: TGTGCCAGCTCATTGGGACTCCATAATGAGCAGTTCTTC. Translating gives CASSLGLHNEQFF. The J gene is TRBJ2-1, the V gene TRBV18, with D perhaps matching TRBD2 (6 bases). Trimming left V 5 bases short and J 7 bases short, with 12 bases between. The germline V gene encodes CDR1 KGHSH and CDR2 LQKENI. The length of the CDR3 is 13 residues. Filled out from reference TRBV18 and TRBJ2-1, the complete variable domain reads NAGVMQNPRHLVRRRGQEARLRCSPMKGHSHVYWYRQLPEEGLKFMVYLQKENIIDESGMPKERFSAEFPKEGPSILRIQQVVRGDSAAYFCASSLGLHNEQFFGPGTRLTVL.